These 26 T cell receptor beta chains originate from one sample sequenced in a study of beta chain features in type 1 diabetes. For these receptors, no antigen is known. Broader study findings: Significant though moderate, a shortening of TCRB CDR3s appeared in all four CD4+ subsets of Type 1 diabetes patients.

Isolated RNA was reverse transcribed in full, so expressed TCRB transcripts were sequenced. Sequenced by immunoSEQ multiplex PCR; TCRdb stores in-frame clones only, minus some. The sample gives a few hundred thousand clones, over 8.5% of which show up once; 0.55% to 0.75% is in the top ten. Sequencing was done on a sample of central memory CD4+ T cells from blood. Receptors were obtained from a man aged 25-40 years with type 1 diabetes.

This sequence joins TRBV7-2 and TRBJ2-3; the D is unclear. CDR3 size: 13 residues. CDR1 is SGHTA, CDR2 FQGNSA, per germline. Between the trimmed V and J ends, which lost 4 bases and 2 bases, there was a span of 7 bases. This chain's CDR3 is CASSSLNTDTQYF. The CDR3, as DNA: TGTGCCAGCAGCTCGCTGAACACAGATACGCAGTATTTT.

This rearrangement joins TRBV5-1 to TRBJ1-1; TRBD1 matches 8 bases. The CDR3 consists of 14 residues. The germline V gene encodes CDR1 SGHRS and CDR2 YFSETQ. The trim removed 4 bases at V and 5 bases at J, leaving 7 bases unmatched. The DNA of the CDR3 is TGCGCCAGCAGCACAACAACAGGGGGGACTGAAGCTTTCTTT. This codes for CASSTTTGGTEAFF.

This chain uses TRBV5-6 with TRBJ2-3; D possibly corresponds to TRBD1 (5 bases). The CDR3 length is 12 residues. Germline V gives CDR1 SGHDT, CDR2 YYEEEE. V was trimmed by 0 bases and J by 9 bases, leaving 8 bases between them. The CDR3: CASSLEGPTQYF. The DNA of the CDR3 is TGTGCCAGCAGCTTGGAGGGGCCGACGCAGTATTTT.

This clone was detected many times. The chain combines TRBV7-8 with TRBJ2-5, with D tentatively TRBD1 (5 bases). The CDR3 loop spans 14 amino acids. The V end lost 5 bases, the J end lost 5 bases, and 15 bases lay between the germline ends. From germline, CDR1 is SGHVS and CDR2 FQNEAQ. The CDR3 is CASSLFAGPETQYF. The CDR3 nucleotides read TGTGCCAGCAGCCTCTTTGCAGGGCCGGAGACCCAGTACTTC.

The genes are TRBV30 and TRBJ2-1; D is unresolved. Looked up from germline, CDR1 is GTSNPN and CDR2 is SVGIG (reference sequence). The CDR3 sequence is 11 residues long. The V and J ends lost 3 bases and 4 bases respectively, with 4 bases between them. CDR3 protein: CAWRGYNEQFF. CDR3 nucleotide sequence: TGTGCCTGGAGAGGGTACAATGAGCAGTTCTTC.

The chain is built from TRBV11-2 and TRBJ2-2, with D perhaps matching TRBD1 or TRBD2 (5 bases each). The CDR3 has 16 amino acids. Trimming left V 1 base short and J 1 base short, with 10 bases between. Germline V lookup: CDR1 SGHAT, CDR2 FQNNGV. The CDR3 is CASSLGGGRNTGELFF. The CDR3 DNA reads as TGTGCCAGCAGCTTAGGTGGGGGTAGGAACACCGGGGAGCTGTTTTTT.

This clone turned up a few times. V gene TRBV5-6 combines with J gene TRBJ1-4, with no clear D. V was pared by 5 bases and J by 6 bases, with 20 bases between. Germline-derived CDR1 and CDR2 are SGHDT and YYEEEE. The CDR3 has 16 residues. The CDR3 DNA reads as TGTGCCAGCAGTGAAGGAGGACTGGTTAATTATGAAAAACTGTTTTTT. Translating it yields CASSEGGLVNYEKLFF. The full variable domain, its missing parts supplied by reference TRBV5-6 and TRBJ1-4, is DAGVTQSPTHLIKTRGQQVTLRCSPKSGHDTVSWYQQALGQGPQFIFQYYEEEERQRGNFPDRFSGHQFPNYSSELNVNALLLGDSALYLCASSEGGLVNYEKLFFGSGTQLSVL.

This clone has more than one count but fewer than ten. This chain joins TRBV11-2 and TRBJ2-1, with D unclear. Germline V gene sequence: CDR1 SGHAT, CDR2 FQNNGV. The CDR3 contains 14 residues. V was cut by 4 bases and J by 6 bases, with 13 bases left in between. The CDR3 bases are TGTGCCAGCAGCTCTAATTACCCTCGCAATGAGCAGTTCTTC. The encoded protein is CASSSNYPRNEQFF. Together with reference TRBV11-2 and TRBJ2-1, the CDR3 gives the full variable domain: EAGVAQSPRYKIIEKRQSVAFWCNPISGHATLYWYQQILGQGPKLLIQFQNNGVVDDSQLPKDRFSAERLKGVDSTLKIQPAKLEDSAVYLCASSSNYPRNEQFFGPGTRLTVL.

J is TRBJ1-2 and V is TRBV6-5, with D hard to call. Between the trimmed V and J ends, which lost 5 bases and 4 bases, there was a span of 8 bases. Germline V gene data show CDR1 as MNHEY and CDR2 as SVGAGI. The CDR3 spans 12 residues. CDR3 nucleotide sequence: TGTGCCAGCAGTCAAGAATTCTATGGCTACACCTTC. This gives the protein CASSQEFYGYTF.

V and J are TRBV5-6 and TRBJ2-7, with D tentatively TRBD1 or TRBD2 (5 bases each). The V end lost 4 bases, the J end lost 7 bases, and 9 bases lay between the germline ends. The CDR3 consists of 11 residues. The germline gives CDR1 SGHDT, CDR2 YYEEEE. The CDR3 coding sequence is TGTGCCAGCAGCCGGGACGGAGAGCAGTACTTC. It translates to CASSRDGEQYF.

This clone was detected ten times or more. This chain joins TRBV15 and TRBJ2-2; 7 positions match TRBD2. CDR1 and CDR2 from the germline V gene are LNHNV and YYDKDF (reference sequence). The trim removed 0 bases at V and 4 bases at J, leaving 11 bases unmatched. The CDR3 extends over 18 amino acids. For the CDR3, the DNA is TGTGCCACCAGCAGAGATCGTGGGCGGGAGAGAGGCACCGGGGAGCTGTTTTTT. Translating gives CATSRDRGRERGTGELFF.

This chain connects TRBV7-9 to TRBJ1-1, with no clear D. Germline V gives CDR1 SEHNR, CDR2 FQNEAQ (reference sequence). V lost 5 bases and J lost 1, with 11 bases in between. The CDR3 runs to 14 residues. CDR3 loop: CASSPAATNTEAFF. CDR3 nucleotide sequence: TGTGCCAGCAGCCCGGCAGCGACGAACACTGAAGCTTTCTTT.

This clone was picked up a small number of times. V is TRBV7-2 and J is TRBJ2-5, with 8 positions matching TRBD2. The V gene's germline CDR1 is SGHTA and CDR2 FQGNSA. CDR3 length equals 14 residues. The V and J ends lost 3 bases and 5 bases, in that order; junction bases with no gene match: 5. CDR3 protein: CASSFGTRLETQYF. CDR3 bases: TGTGCCAGCAGCTTCGGGACTAGATTGGAGACCCAGTACTTC. The full variable domain, with the rest looked up from reference TRBV7-2 and TRBJ2-5, is GAGVSQSPSNKVTEKGKDVELRCDPISGHTALYWYRQSLGQGLEFLIYFQGNSAPDKSGLPSDRFSAERTGGSVSTLTIQRTQQEDSAVYLCASSFGTRLETQYFGPGTRLLVL.

This clone was observed a handful of times. V gene TRBV28 combines with J gene TRBJ2-1; D possibly uses TRBD1 or TRBD2 (6 bases each). In germline, CDR1 is MDHEN, CDR2 SYDVKM. The V end was cut by 7 bases, the J end by 5 bases, with 24 bases between. The CDR3 extends over 17 amino acids. The CDR3 bases are TGTGCCAGCACCCTTTATATTGGCGGGACAACACACAATGAGCAGTTCTTC. The encoded protein is CASTLYIGGTTHNEQFF.

The V call is TRBV6-5, the J call TRBJ2-2, with a weak D call TRBD2 (6 bases). This CDR3 has 16 residues. V was cut by 2 bases and J by 0 bases, with 10 bases left in between. Per germline, CDR1 MNHEY and CDR2 SVGAGI. CDR3 region: CASSYRAGTNTGELFF. The CDR3 region has the DNA TGTGCCAGCAGTTACAGGGCGGGAACGAACACCGGGGAGCTGTTTTTT.

Only a few counts were recorded for this clone. The rearrangement uses TRBV19 and TRBJ2-1; 7 nucleotides match TRBD1. V was clipped by 2 bases and J by 0 bases; unmatched bases: 4. The CDR3 runs to 16 residues. The V gene's germline CDR1 is LNHDA and CDR2 SQIVND (reference sequence). The DNA of the CDR3 is TGTGCCAGTAGTATAACAGGGGCCCACTCCTACAATGAGCAGTTCTTC. This sequence encodes CASSITGAHSYNEQFF.

Notes on this clone: In this CDR3 the conserved last residue, phenylalanine or tryptophan, is missing, so a read error is likely. No DNA is shown, since the ends of the CDR3 on it are uncertain; the CDR3 is the one TCRdb lists. This chain links TRBV23-1 with TRBJ1-4; TRBD1, as called in the table, went unchecked against the DNA. TRBV23-1 belongs to the ORF category, with a function that is uncertain. The CDR3 length equals 19 residues, ends included. CDR3 residues: CASSQSPRVKILLRNRRGP.

This clone was seen a handful of times. V and J are TRBV28 and TRBJ2-7; 10 positions agree with TRBD2. This CDR3 contains 15 residues. In germline, CDR1 is MDHEN, CDR2 SYDVKM. The V segment lost 5 bases and the J segment 7 bases; nucleotides outside the gene matches: 11. CDR3 amino acids: CASSPGGTSVQEQYF. In nucleotides, the CDR3 is TGTGCCAGCAGTCCAGGAGGGACTAGCGTACAAGAGCAGTACTTC.

This clone has just a few counts. The genes are TRBV28 and TRBJ2-7; unclear D gene. The CDR3 consists of 11 residues. With 10 bases removed from V and 3 bases from J, the gap between germline ends came to 10 bases. Germline CDR1 is MDHEN and CDR2 is SYDVKM. The CDR3 DNA sequence: TGTGCCACCCAGATCTACTACGAGCAGTACTTC. Its translation: CATQIYYEQYF.

There are a few counts of this clone. The chain is built from TRBV2 and TRBJ2-3; D is possibly TRBD1 (6 bases). This CDR3 has 12 amino acids. With 11 bases removed from V and 2 bases from J, the gap between germline ends came to 11 bases. Germline-derived CDR1 and CDR2 are SNHLY and FYNNEI. The CDR3 loop reads CAGGGLTDTQYF. DNA of the CDR3: TGTGCCGGGGGCGGGCTCACAGATACGCAGTATTTT.

The V gene is TRBV7-6, the J gene TRBJ1-5, with D possibly TRBD1 on 5 matching bases. Per the germline V gene, CDR1 is SGHVS and CDR2 is FNYEAQ. V was pared by 3 bases and J by 4 bases, with 16 bases between. The CDR3 is 16 amino acids. CDR3 DNA: TGTGCCAGCAGCTTCTCCGGGGCGCACGGGAATCAGCCCCAGCATTTT. As protein: CASSFSGAHGNQPQHF.

CDR3 sequence (DNA): TGTGCCAGCAGCCCGGACGATGGGTGGGCAGAGACCCAGTACTTC. Encoded protein: CASSPDDGWAETQYF. This chain joins TRBV6-6 and TRBJ2-5; D call uncertain. CDR3 length: 15 amino acids. Trimming pared 6 bases from V and 4 bases from J, leaving 18 bases between. Germline V gives CDR1 MNHNY, CDR2 SVGAGI (reference sequence).

This chain connects TRBV9 to TRBJ1-2; TRBD1 agrees at 12 bases. V trimming: 0 bases; J trimming: 8 bases; junction bases outside the gene matches: 5. This CDR3 comprises 15 residues. In germline, CDR1 is SGDLS, CDR2 YYNGEE. The CDR3 spells CASSVGQGQGAGYTF. The CDR3 nucleotides are TGTGCCAGCAGCGTAGGTCAGGGACAGGGGGCCGGCTACACCTTC. Together with reference TRBV9 and TRBJ1-2, the CDR3 gives the full variable domain: DSGVTQTPKHLITATGQRVTLRCSPRSGDLSVYWYQQSLDQGLQFLIQYYNGEERAKGNILERFSAQQFPDLHSELNLSSLELGDSALYFCASSVGQGQGAGYTFGSGTRLTVV.

This clone was found many times. The chain is built from TRBV7-9 and TRBJ2-1; no definite D call. Germline values: CDR1 SEHNR, CDR2 FQNEAQ (reference sequence). There are 14 residues in the CDR3. V was trimmed by 5 bases and J by 8 bases, leaving 16 bases between them. The CDR3 reads CASSPTGSWDEQFF. In nucleotides, the CDR3 is TGTGCCAGCAGCCCCACCGGTAGTTGGGATGAGCAGTTCTTC.

The rearrangement links TRBV6-5 to TRBJ2-2; D might be TRBD1 or TRBD2, each matching 6 bases. The CDR3 loop spans 16 amino acids. The germline V gene has CDR1 MNHEY and CDR2 SVGAGI. The V end lost 1 base, the J end lost 7 bases, and 16 bases lay between the germline ends. CDR3 loop: CASSYLPRQEGGELFF. The DNA for the CDR3 is TGTGCCAGCAGTTACTTGCCGAGACAGGAGGGCGGGGAGCTGTTTTTT.

The V gene is TRBV9, the J gene TRBJ2-1; D not certain. V dropped 4 bases and J dropped 6 bases, with 14 bases sitting between them. In germline, CDR1 is SGDLS, CDR2 YYNGEE. The CDR3 is 14 amino acids. The CDR3 sequence is CASSFLPPRNEQFF. CDR3 DNA: TGTGCCAGCAGCTTTTTGCCCCCTCGCAATGAGCAGTTCTTC. The full variable domain, with the rest looked up from reference TRBV9 and TRBJ2-1, is DSGVTQTPKHLITATGQRVTLRCSPRSGDLSVYWYQQSLDQGLQFLIQYYNGEERAKGNILERFSAQQFPDLHSELNLSSLELGDSALYFCASSFLPPRNEQFFGPGTRLTVL.